Shown below are 8 T cell receptor beta chains from a single sample sequenced in a study of lung T cells in sarcoidosis with Löfgren's syndrome. TCRdb re-called the reads with MiXCR, one entry per CDR3 protein. The table records tens of thousands of distinct CDR3 sequences, about 20% of them present only once. Input material: CD4+ T cells from PBMCs. These receptors were collected from a human donor with sarcoidosis (Löfgren's syndrome or another form), or a control subject (not recorded which).

This clonotype turned up a few times. The chain employs TRBV10-3 and TRBJ1-1; no clear D gene. Germline V lookup: CDR1 ENHRY, CDR2 SYGVKD. Trimming took off 5 bases at V and 1 base at J, with 5 bases between the two ends. The CDR3 is made up of 12 amino acids. The CDR3 sequence is CAISRSNTEAFF. CDR3 nucleotides: TGTGCCATCAGTCGGTCGAACACTGAAGCTTTCTTT.

Remarks on this clonotype: This clone may be a read error of a much larger clone one base away. V usage is TRBV6-2 or TRBV6-3 and J usage is TRBJ2-1, with unresolved D. This CDR3 has 13 amino acids. Germline V gene sequence: CDR1 MNHEY, CDR2 SVGEGT. V lost 5 bases and J 4 bases, leaving 9 bases between the germline ends. The CDR3 coding sequence is TGTGCCAGCAGTGGAGAGAGATACAATGAGCAGTTCTTC. Its translation is CASSGERYNEQFF.

A word on this clonotype: This sequence may be a read error, since a much larger clone differs from it by one base. The V gene is TRBV28, the J gene TRBJ1-2; D is possibly TRBD1 (5 bases). Per the germline V gene, CDR1 is MDHEN and CDR2 is SYDVKM. This CDR3 is built from 13 residues. The CDR3 sequence: CASSSGFNYGYIF. Here the CDR3 DNA reads TGTGCCAGCAGTTCAGGGTTTAACTATGGCTACATCTTC.

This clonotype was recorded once. The gene calls are TRBV28 and TRBJ2-3; D is unresolved. Trimming took 4 bases from V and 6 from J, leaving 11 bases between them. Germline V CDR1 and CDR2: MDHEN, SYDVKM. This CDR3 is built from 13 residues. CDR3 residues: CASSSSNTDTQYF. The CDR3 coding sequence is TGTGCCAGCAGTTCCAGCAACACGGATACGCAGTATTTT.

Notes on this clonotype: This may arise from a read error, as a much more abundant clone is one base away. The missing conserved phenylalanine or tryptophan at the end of this CDR3 makes a read error likely. This chain connects TRBV15 to TRBJ1-5, with D uncertain. The germline V gene encodes CDR1 LNHNV and CDR2 YYDKDF (reference sequence). The CDR3 spans 15 residues. The germline V and J ends were trimmed by 5 bases and 4 bases, with 15 bases remaining between them. DNA for the CDR3: TGTGCCACCAGCGTCTCGTTAAGGGATAATCAGCCCCAGCATTTG. This encodes CATSVSLRDNQPQHL.

The rearrangement joins TRBV3-1 to TRBJ2-5, with D perhaps matching TRBD1 or TRBD2 (5 bases each). This CDR3 has 15 amino acids. Trimming stripped 5 bases from V and 0 bases from J, with 13 bases between. Germline V CDR1 and CDR2: LGHDT, YNNKEL (reference sequence). CDR3 region: CASSARGMYQETQYF. CDR3 nucleotide sequence: TGTGCCAGCAGCGCCCGGGGCATGTACCAAGAGACCCAGTACTTC.

This chain uses TRBV12-3 or TRBV12-4 with TRBJ2-2; D is possibly TRBD1 (6 bases). This CDR3 is built from 16 residues. Trimming cost V 6 bases and J 2 bases, with 16 bases left between them. The CDR3 loop reads CASSRIGTSNTGELFF. The CDR3 DNA sequence: TGTGCCAGCAGCCGAATCGGGACATCAAACACCGGGGAGCTGTTTTTT.

Comments on this clonotype: This clone may be a read error of a much larger clone one base away. The V and J genes are TRBV7-2 and TRBJ2-5; 8 positions agree with TRBD2. Per germline, CDR1 SGHTA and CDR2 FQGNSA. There are 20 residues in the CDR3. CDR3 sequence (DNA): TGTGCCGGCAGCTCCGAACCGGGACTAGGGGGATTCCGGGGTAGAGAGACCCAGTACTTC. Amino acid sequence: CAGSSEPGLGGFRGRETQYF.